A selection of T cell receptor beta chains follows, all from one sample in a study of T cell responses to AZD1222 COVID-19 vaccine. The table came from immunoSEQ multiplex PCR; TCRdb's copy has only in-frame clones and leaves some out. Among about 140,000 clones listed, approximately 90% were seen once. The sample here was peripheral blood, taken on day 0 of AZD1222 vaccination. The source is an adult in good health. The CDR3 runs from the conserved cysteine through the conserved F or W. D genes are given only for firm matches. Size is omitted from some rows. Given values are once, few, many or a class for expanded clones.

d_call | j_call | v_call | clone_size | cdr3_length | cdr3_aa | cdr3_nt
. | TRBJ2-7 | TRBV13 | . | 14 | CASSPGQYHYEQYF | TGTGCCAGCAGCCCCGGACAGTACCACTACGAGCAGTACTTC
TRBD1 | TRBJ1-5 | TRBV19 | . | 18 | CASSRTTGGGGSNQPQHF | TGTGCCAGTAGTAGAACTACAGGGGGCGGCGGGAGCAATCAGCCCCAGCATTTT
TRBD2 | TRBJ2-7 | TRBV9 | . | 14 | CASSVLAETYEQYF | TGTGCCAGCAGCGTCCTAGCGGAAACCTACGAGCAGTACTTC
. | TRBJ2-1 | TRBV7-9 | . | 12 | CASSLIANEQFF | TGTGCCAGCAGCTTAATAGCCAATGAGCAGTTCTTC
. | TRBJ1-5 | TRBV19 | few | 12 | CASSLRLGPQHF | TGTGCCAGTAGCCTCCGACTTGGGCCCCAGCATTTT
. | TRBJ2-1 | TRBV7-7 | . | 15 | CASSLSMRSRDSQFF | TGTGCCAGCAGCTTATCGATGAGGTCTCGGGACTCACAGTTCTTC
. | TRBJ1-5 | TRBV19 | once | 17 | CASSMGRVGRGDQPQHF | TGTGCCAGTAGTATGGGCAGGGTGGGGAGAGGCGATCAGCCCCAGCATTTT
TRBD1 | TRBJ1-1 | TRBV30 | once | 14 | CAWVRGQLSTEAFF | TGTGCCTGGGTCAGGGGACAGTTATCCACTGAAGCTTTCTTT
. | TRBJ2-7 | TRBV2 | . | 15 | CASSEGRDGTYEQYF | TGTGCCAGCAGTGAGGGCCGGGATGGAACTTACGAGCAGTACTTC
. | TRBJ2-1 | TRBV29-1 | . | 12 | CSVEDMTRGQFF | TGCAGCGTTGAAGATATGACCCGGGGGCAGTTCTTC
. | TRBJ1-1 | TRBV19 | . | 15 | CASSSRRGMDTEAFF | TGTGCCAGTAGTAGTCGACGGGGGATGGACACTGAAGCTTTCTTT
. | TRBJ2-1 | TRBV7-2 | . | 14 | CASSLDPGLGEQFF | TGTGCCAGCAGCTTAGATCCGGGGCTGGGTGAGCAGTTCTTC
. | TRBJ2-1 | TRBV5-4 | once | 12 | CASSLFANEQFF | TGTGCCAGCAGCTTGTTCGCGAATGAGCAGTTCTTC
. | TRBJ2-7 | TRBV6-1 | few | 11 | CASRYKDEQYF | TGTGCCAGCAGATACAAGGACGAGCAGTACTTC
. | TRBJ2-7 | TRBV2 | . | 12 | CASTPHFHEQYF | TGTGCCAGCACCCCCCATTTCCACGAGCAGTACTTC
TRBD2 | TRBJ2-4 | TRBV6-2/TRBV6-3 | . | 15 | CASSYRGLALNIQYF | TGTGCCAGCAGTTACAGGGGACTAGCGTTAAACATTCAGTACTTC
. | TRBJ1-2 | TRBV7-2 | . | 13 | CASRPGGVYGYTF | TGTGCCAGCAGACCCGGGGGGGTCTATGGCTACACCTTC
. | TRBJ2-5 | TRBV30 | . | 11 | CAWSVGETQYF | TGTGCCTGGAGTGTGGGAGAGACCCAGTACTTC
. | TRBJ1-4 | TRBV29-1 | . | 11 | CSAATNEKLFF | TGCAGCGCCGCAACTAATGAAAAACTGTTTTTT
. | TRBJ2-7 | TRBV18 | . | 14 | CASSPRERPYEQYF | TGTGCCAGCTCACCACGAGAACGACCCTACGAGCAGTACTTC
. | TRBJ1-2 | TRBV6-4 | . | 14 | CASSDSAGMGGYTF | TGTGCCAGCAGTGACTCGGCGGGAATGGGTGGCTACACCTTC
. | TRBJ2-7 | TRBV6-5 | . | 15 | CASSYSRGGLYEQYF | TGTGCCAGCAGTTACTCTAGAGGGGGGCTCTACGAGCAGTACTTC
TRBD1 | TRBJ1-1 | TRBV7-9 | few | 14 | CASSLASTGVEAFF | TGTGCCAGCAGCTTAGCGAGCACAGGGGTTGAAGCTTTCTTT
TRBD1 | TRBJ1-2 | TRBV5-8 | . | 15 | CASRDRGRFLDGYTF | TGCGCCAGCAGGGACAGGGGGCGCTTTCTGGATGGCTACACCTTC
. | TRBJ1-6 | TRBV5-1 | few | 15 | CASNLGPGDGSPLHF | TGCGCCAGCAATCTCGGACCGGGGGACGGTTCACCCCTCCACTTT
TRBD2 | TRBJ2-5 | TRBV9 | . | 15 | CASSTYGLAGETQYF | TGTGCCAGCAGTACTTATGGACTAGCGGGAGAGACCCAGTACTTC
TRBD1 | TRBJ2-7 | TRBV5-6 | . | 12 | CASSPTGNEQYF | TGTGCCAGCAGTCCGACAGGGAACGAGCAGTACTTC